Listed below are T cell receptor beta chains from one sample, sequenced in a study of PD-L1 blockade in urothelial cancer. Generated by immunoSEQ multiplex PCR, the TCRdb table keeps only in-frame clones and is missing some. The sample holds around 100,000 clones, about nine tenths seen once. The specimen was PBMCs, collected around atezolizumab (anti-PD-L1) treatment. The receptors stem from a man in his fifties or sixties with urothelial cancer. Each CDR3 is given with its conserved first and last residue. A D gene is named only where the DNA matches it firmly. Part of the rows lack a size; the others show once, few, many or a class for expanded clones.

d_gene	v_gene	abundance	j_gene	CDR3aa	CDR3nt
NA	TRBV11-2	NA	TRBJ2-5	CASTRGAHEAQYF	TGTGCCAGCACCCGGGGGGCCCATGAGGCCCAGTACTTC
TRBD1	TRBV29-1	NA	TRBJ1-2	CSVGIGTENGYTF	TGCAGCGTTGGGATCGGGACAGAGAATGGCTACACCTTC
NA	TRBV4-2	NA	TRBJ2-7	CASSQEMNFWEQYF	TGTGCCAGCAGCCAAGAAATGAACTTTTGGGAGCAGTACTTC
NA	TRBV19	NA	TRBJ1-5	CASSIGRGGNQPQHF	TGTGCCAGTAGTATCGGAAGGGGCGGCAATCAGCCCCAGCATTTT
NA	TRBV30	NA	TRBJ1-1	CAWTLNTEAFF	TGTGCCTGGACATTGAACACTGAAGCTTTCTTT
NA	TRBV28	NA	TRBJ1-3	CASSSPGFGNTIYF	TGTGCCAGCAGTTCCCCCGGGTTTGGAAACACCATATATTTT
TRBD2	TRBV5-1	once	TRBJ2-6	CASSPGLAVSGANVLTF	TGCGCCAGCAGCCCGGGACTAGCGGTCTCTGGGGCCAACGTCCTGACTTTC
TRBD1	TRBV5-4	NA	TRBJ1-2	CASSADTTGSFPNYGYTF	TGTGCCAGCAGTGCCGATACGACAGGGAGCTTCCCTAACTATGGCTACACCTTC
TRBD2	TRBV30	once	TRBJ2-3	CAWNEAGPWDTQYF	TGTGCCTGGAACGAAGCGGGGCCATGGGATACGCAGTATTTT
NA	TRBV2	NA	TRBJ1-2	CASSERTAGYTF	TGTGCCAGCAGTGAACGGACAGCTGGCTACACCTTC
TRBD2	TRBV29-1	NA	TRBJ2-5	CSGGRGEQETQYF	TGCAGCGGGGGGCGGGGGGAACAAGAGACCCAGTACTTC
TRBD2	TRBV2	NA	TRBJ2-2	CASSIAGGNTGELFF	TGTGCCAGCAGTATAGCGGGGGGCAACACCGGGGAGCTGTTTTTT
TRBD1	TRBV6-6	NA	TRBJ2-5	CASSSPTGEETQYF	TGTGCCAGCAGTTCCCCGACAGGGGAAGAGACCCAGTACTTC
TRBD2	TRBV27	once	TRBJ2-3	CASSLNGGAAGTQYF	TGTGCCAGCAGTTTAAACGGGGGGGCCGCGGGTACGCAGTATTTT
NA	TRBV5-6	few	TRBJ1-6	CASSSEGVAGLASPLHF	TGTGCCAGCAGCTCCGAAGGTGTCGCAGGGCTTGCTTCACCCCTCCACTTT
NA	TRBV7-2	few	TRBJ2-5	CASSSQITQYF	TGTGCCAGCAGCTCCCAGATAACCCAGTACTTC
TRBD1	TRBV5-6	NA	TRBJ2-7	CASSWGTGHYEQYF	TGTGCCAGCAGCTGGGGGACAGGACACTACGAGCAGTACTTC
NA	TRBV5-1	NA	TRBJ2-2	CASSSLSQGNTGELFF	TGCGCCAGCAGCTCCCTTTCCCAGGGAAACACCGGGGAGCTGTTTTTT
TRBD1	TRBV14	NA	TRBJ2-7	CASSQDFYQGVHEQYF	TGTGCCAGCAGCCAAGATTTCTACCAGGGGGTCCACGAGCAGTACTTC
NA	TRBV15	NA	TRBJ1-2	CATSRDREGGGYTF	TGTGCCACCAGCAGAGATAGGGAGGGAGGTGGCTACACCTTC
TRBD1	TRBV28	NA	TRBJ1-2	CASSFGTDANYGYTF	TGTGCCAGCAGTTTCGGGACAGACGCCAACTATGGCTACACCTTC
TRBD2	TRBV2	NA	TRBJ2-5	CASNIGLAGVLQAQYF	TGTGCCAGCAATATCGGACTAGCGGGGGTGTTGCAGGCCCAGTACTTC
NA	TRBV11-2	NA	TRBJ1-2	CASSQKFEVRSGYGYTF	TGTGCCAGCAGCCAAAAGTTCGAGGTCCGGTCGGGATATGGCTACACCTTC
TRBD2	TRBV7-9	NA	TRBJ2-7	CASSSLAGGYEQYF	TGTGCCAGCAGCAGCCTAGCGGGAGGATACGAGCAGTACTTC
NA	TRBV5-1	once	TRBJ1-1	CASSLNAGNTEAFF	TGCGCCAGCAGCTTGAACGCGGGGAACACTGAAGCTTTCTTT
TRBD1	TRBV4-1	NA	TRBJ1-2	CASSPRDRGPGGYTF	TGCGCCAGCAGCCCCCGGGACAGGGGGCCCGGGGGCTACACCTTC
NA	TRBV9	NA	TRBJ1-2	CASSGVKGLNGYTF	TGTGCCAGCAGCGGAGTTAAGGGGCTCAATGGCTACACCTTC
TRBD2	TRBV9	NA	TRBJ2-5	CASSVGGLAGSETQYF	TGTGCCAGCAGCGTAGGAGGACTAGCGGGGTCGGAGACCCAGTACTTC
TRBD1	TRBV28	NA	TRBJ1-5	CASSSGQGPQPQHF	TGTGCCAGCTCCTCCGGACAGGGGCCCCAGCCCCAGCATTTT
NA	TRBV4-1	NA	TRBJ2-7	CASSQDLYLLRSEQYF	TGCGCCAGCAGCCAAGATCTATACTTATTAAGGAGCGAGCAGTACTTC
TRBD1	TRBV28	NA	TRBJ2-1	CASSPGQPNEQFF	TGTGCCAGCAGTCCGGGACAGCCCAATGAGCAGTTCTTC
NA	TRBV5-1	NA	TRBJ1-2	CASRKQDMNYGYTF	TGCGCCAGCAGAAAACAGGACATGAACTATGGCTACACCTTC
TRBD1	TRBV5-4	NA	TRBJ2-7	CASSRATGEFYEQYF	TGTGCCAGCAGCCGGGCGACAGGGGAGTTCTACGAGCAGTACTTC
NA	TRBV4-3	NA	TRBJ2-3	CASSEGGTDTQYF	TGCGCCAGCAGCGAGGGGGGGACAGATACGCAGTATTTT
NA	TRBV10-1	NA	TRBJ1-1	CASSDLMGGTEAFF	TGCGCCAGCAGTGACTTAATGGGGGGCACTGAAGCTTTCTTT
TRBD2	TRBV5-1	NA	TRBJ2-7	CASSVVAGNFYEQYF	TGCGCCAGCAGCGTAGTAGCGGGGAACTTCTACGAGCAGTACTTC
TRBD1	TRBV11-2	NA	TRBJ2-2	CASSLVGQGVAGELFF	TGTGCCAGCAGCTTAGTGGGACAGGGAGTCGCCGGGGAGCTGTTTTTT
TRBD2	TRBV28	large	TRBJ2-1	CASSLEFVGEGILDEQFF	TGTGCCAGCAGTCTGGAGTTTGTGGGGGAGGGTATTCTCGATGAGCAGTTCTTC
NA	TRBV7-9	NA	TRBJ2-2	CASSFKLAVNTGELFF	TGTGCCAGCAGCTTTAAATTAGCGGTGAACACCGGGGAGCTGTTTTTT